One and the same sample provided the 27 T cell receptor beta chains below, sequenced in a study of sequential checkpoint blockade in melanoma. Described treatment: randomized to nivolumab then ipilimumab (arm A) or the reverse (arm B). Here immunoSEQ multiplex PCR was the method, and the copy in TCRdb shows in-frame clones only, minus some. This repertoire shows some 13,000 clones, over 60% found once; its top ten account for roughly 56%. Sequences were derived from CD8+ T cells sorted from blood (inferred from file names), sampled from a patient given nivolumab and ipilimumab in sequence. All receptors derive from a human donor with melanoma.

V gene TRBV6-1 combines with J gene TRBJ2-1; 16 bases agree with TRBD2. There are 15 residues in the CDR3. Germline CDR1 is MNHNS and CDR2 is SASEGT. V lost 8 bases, J lost 12 bases, and 10 bases stayed unmatched. CDR3 DNA sequence: TGTGCCAGCCCCGAAGGGACTAGCGGGGGGGCGCGGCAGTTCTTC. Residues: CASPEGTSGGARQFF.

The V gene is TRBV19, the J gene TRBJ1-6, with D possibly matching TRBD1 (6 bases). Trimming took 3 bases from V and 14 from J, leaving 11 bases between them. The CDR3 extends over 12 amino acids. Per the germline V gene, CDR1 is LNHDA and CDR2 is SQIVND (reference sequence). The CDR3 DNA is TGTGCCAGTAGTATTGACCAGGGGACCCTCCACTTT. Its protein product is CASSIDQGTLHF.

The chain combines TRBV21-1 with TRBJ2-7; no check of the table's D call, TRBD1, against the DNA was made. TRBV21-1 corresponds to a pseudogene. The CDR3 spans 15 residues. CDR3 protein: CARLKGVRGQGEQYF. The CDR3 nucleotides read TGTGCCAGACTTAAGGGGGTAAGGGGGCAAGGGGAGCAGTACTTC.

V usage is TRBV5-3 and J usage is TRBJ2-5; maybe TRBD1 (6 bases). TRBV5-3 is designated an ORF whose function remains uncertain. Trimming cost V 2 bases and J 2 bases, with 7 bases left between them. CDR3 length equals 13 residues. CDR3: CARSLGGQETQYF. The CDR3 DNA sequence: TGTGCCAGAAGCTTAGGGGGTCAAGAGACCCAGTACTTC.

The J gene is TRBJ1-2, the V gene TRBV4-1, with D possibly being TRBD1 (5 bases). This CDR3 region has 14 residues. Trimming removed 0 bases at V and 3 bases at J, with 8 bases between. Germline V gene data show CDR1 as MGHRA and CDR2 as YSYEKL. The DNA of the CDR3 is TGCGCCAGCAGCCAAGAAACAGGAGACTATGGCTACACCTTC. Protein: CASSQETGDYGYTF.

This clone was detected only a few times. V usage is TRBV19 and J usage is TRBJ1-1; D may be TRBD1 (6 bases). In germline, CDR1 is LNHDA, CDR2 SQIVND (reference sequence). The CDR3 sequence is 16 residues long. The V gene lost 9 bases and the J gene lost 2 bases, with 22 bases spanning the gap. This CDR3 is CASRRGGSVPNTEAFF. In DNA form, the CDR3 reads TGTGCCAGCCGGAGGGGGGGGTCGGTACCTAACACTGAAGCTTTCTTT.

The chain uses TRBV27 and TRBJ2-7, with 7 bases matching TRBD1. Germline V gene sequence: CDR1 MNHEY, CDR2 SMNVEV (reference sequence). V lost 0 bases to trimming and J lost 4 bases; unmatched junction nucleotides: 6. This CDR3 contains 15 residues. The CDR3 protein is CASSLSMTGSYEQYF. As DNA, the CDR3 is TGTGCCAGCAGTTTATCGATGACAGGGTCTTACGAGCAGTACTTC.

The gene calls are TRBV27 and TRBJ2-5; 10 bases map to TRBD2. The better agreement between TRBJ2-7 and the DNA end casts doubt on the J call. Germline CDR1 MNHEY, CDR2 SMNVEV (reference sequence). The CDR3 has 14 residues. CDR3 amino acids: CASSPGTSVYEQYF. The CDR3 DNA is TGTGCCAGCAGTCCCGGGACTAGCGTCTACGAGCAGTACTTC.

V gene TRBV5-6 combines with J gene TRBJ1-1; D not certain. The CDR3 totals 15 residues. The germline gives CDR1 SGHDT, CDR2 YYEEEE. V was shortened by 1 base and J by 3 bases, with 13 bases between the two germline ends. The chain's CDR3 is CASSLFSGTDTEAFF. DNA of the CDR3: TGTGCCAGCAGCTTGTTTTCGGGAACGGACACTGAAGCTTTCTTT.

A few counts support this clone. A far bigger clonotype differs at one base, so this is likely a read error. Other DNA sequences in the sample encode the same CDR3. This chain connects TRBV7-9 to TRBJ2-7; D is perhaps TRBD2 (5 bases). Germline V gene data show CDR1 as SEHNR and CDR2 as FQNEAQ (reference sequence). This CDR3 spans 13 amino acids. The CDR3 loop reads CASRDGLSYEQYF. The CDR3 bases are TGTGCCAGCAGGGACGGACTCTCCTACGAGCAATACTTC.

This clone has only one observation. V and J are TRBV6-1 and TRBJ2-7; D perhaps matches TRBD2 (7 bases). The CDR3 consists of 15 residues. The V end lost 6 bases, the J end lost 5 bases, and 20 bases lay between the germline ends. Per the germline V gene, CDR1 is MNHNS and CDR2 is SASEGT. As DNA, the CDR3 is TGTGCCAGCAGCCTAGAAAGGGGGAGGGAGGACGAGCAGTACTTC. Translation: CASSLERGREDEQYF.

The chain employs TRBV5-2 and TRBJ1-2; the table assigns TRBD1, which was not confirmed against the DNA. TRBV5-2 has pseudogene status. The CDR3 covers 17 residues. The CDR3 protein is CASKSTRELRKTYGYTF. In DNA form, the CDR3 reads TGTGCCAGCAAGTCGACAAGAGAGTTACGAAAGACCTATGGCTACACCTTC.

The chain employs TRBV29-1 and TRBJ1-4; D may be TRBD1 (6 bases). Trimming took off 7 bases at V and 4 bases at J, with 13 bases between the two ends. CDR3 length: 13 amino acids. The germline gives CDR1 SQVTM, CDR2 ANQGSEA. The CDR3 DNA reads as TGCAGCGCCTCGGGACATCTTAATGAAAAACTGTTTTTT. Translation: CSASGHLNEKLFF.

The rearrangement uses TRBV4-3 and TRBJ2-1, with D hard to call. This CDR3 region has 13 residues. The germline CDR1 and CDR2 sequences are LGHNA and YSLEER. V was pared by 0 bases and J by 5 bases, with 5 bases between. The CDR3 nucleotides are TGCGCCAGCAGCCAAGACTATAACAATGAGCAGTTCTTC. Its protein is CASSQDYNNEQFF.

The CDR3 DNA reads as TGCGCCAGCAGCCAAGAGTTACAGCAGAGCACAGATACGCAGTATTTT. Protein: CASSQELQQSTDTQYF. The V and J genes are TRBV4-3 and TRBJ2-3; no clear D gene. The germline V gene has CDR1 LGHNA and CDR2 YSLEER. With 0 bases removed from V and 0 bases from J, the gap between germline ends came to 10 bases. The CDR3 extends over 16 amino acids.

As DNA, the CDR3 is TGTGCCAGCGGGTGGACTAGCGGTAGCACAGATACGCAGTATTTT. Translation: CASGWTSGSTDTQYF. The gene calls are TRBV9 and TRBJ2-3, with 10 bases fitting TRBD2. V was pared by 7 bases and J by 0 bases, with 5 bases of the junction left unmatched. This CDR3 spans 15 amino acids. Per germline, CDR1 SGDLS and CDR2 YYNGEE.

The V gene is TRBV5-6, the J gene TRBJ2-5; 9 bases fit TRBD1. Germline V CDR1 and CDR2: SGHDT, YYEEEE. The trim removed 2 bases at V and 4 bases at J, leaving 6 bases unmatched. CDR3 length: 15 residues. The CDR3: CASSFGTGFPETQYF. For the CDR3, the DNA is TGTGCCAGCAGCTTCGGGACAGGGTTTCCAGAGACCCAGTACTTC. Supplemented by reference TRBV5-6 and TRBJ2-5, the full variable domain reads DAGVTQSPTHLIKTRGQQVTLRCSPKSGHDTVSWYQQALGQGPQFIFQYYEEEERQRGNFPDRFSGHQFPNYSSELNVNALLLGDSALYLCASSFGTGFPETQYFGPGTRLLVL.

This clone was seen once. This chain connects TRBV5-4 to TRBJ2-5, with a possible D match to TRBD2 (6 bases). The ends were cut back, 3 bases at V and 3 bases at J, with 15 bases in the middle. Germline V gene data show CDR1 as SGHNT and CDR2 as YYREEE (reference sequence). The CDR3 has 15 amino acids. The CDR3 DNA sequence: TGTGCCAGCAGCTCTAGCCGGGACTTAGAAGAGACCCAGTACTTC. Amino acid sequence: CASSSSRDLEETQYF.

This rearrangement joins TRBV7-9 to TRBJ1-2, with D uncertain. The CDR3 contains 15 residues. V gave up 4 bases and J gave up 6 bases, with 18 bases separating them. Germline CDR1 is SEHNR and CDR2 is FQNEAQ (reference sequence). The CDR3 nucleotides read TGTGCCAGCAGCTCATTGGTCCGGGGAAGGGATGGCTACACCTTC. Translated: CASSSLVRGRDGYTF.

The V and J genes are TRBV30 and TRBJ2-7; 7 nucleotides match TRBD2. The CDR3 totals 13 residues. J lost 3 bases, V lost 4 bases, and 6 bases had no gene match. The germline CDR1 and CDR2 sequences are GTSNPN and SVGIG (reference sequence). This CDR3 reads CAWTSWEGYEQYF. CDR3 nucleotides: TGTGCCTGGACTTCCTGGGAGGGCTACGAGCAGTACTTC.

The rearrangement joins TRBV19 to TRBJ1-1, with D possibly being TRBD1 (6 bases). Germline V gives CDR1 LNHDA, CDR2 SQIVND (reference sequence). This CDR3 comprises 13 residues. CDR3: CATRDNWDTEAFF. Here the CDR3 DNA reads TGTGCGACGAGGGACAATTGGGACACTGAAGCTTTCTTT.

This chain connects TRBV27 to TRBJ1-2; D possibly corresponds to TRBD1 (5 bases). CDR3 length equals 14 residues. V was cut by 6 bases and J by 4 bases, with 15 bases left in between. Germline CDR1 MNHEY, CDR2 SMNVEV (reference sequence). The CDR3 spells CASRPRDGGYGYTF. CDR3 DNA sequence: TGTGCCAGCAGGCCACGGGACGGGGGCTATGGCTACACCTTC.

The chain recombines TRBV7-9 with TRBJ2-7; D gene uncertain. CDR3 length: 16 amino acids. With 1 base removed from V and 2 bases from J, the gap between germline ends came to 15 bases. Germline V gene data show CDR1 as SEHNR and CDR2 as FQNEAQ (reference sequence). CDR3 nucleotides: TGTGCCAGCAGCTTAGGGATAGGAGTGGAAGCCTACGAGCAGTACTTC. It encodes CASSLGIGVEAYEQYF. Looking up the rest from reference TRBV7-9 and TRBJ2-7 gives the full variable domain: DTGVSQNPRHKITKRGQNVTFRCDPISEHNRLYWYRQTLGQGPEFLTYFQNEAQLEKSRLLSDRFSAERPKGSFSTLEIQRTEQGDSAMYLCASSLGIGVEAYEQYFGPGTRLTVT.

This clone has a single count. This rearrangement joins TRBV6-1 to TRBJ2-7; TRBD2 aligns across 7 bases. Germline V lookup: CDR1 MNHNS, CDR2 SASEGT. This CDR3 region has 13 residues. V was clipped by 8 bases and J by 6 bases; unmatched bases: 10. The CDR3 is CASLRGEFSEQYF. For the CDR3, the DNA is TGTGCCAGCCTACGGGGGGAATTTAGCGAGCAGTACTTC.

This rearrangement joins TRBV29-1 to TRBJ2-3, with 10 bases aligning to TRBD2. The CDR3 length is 14 residues. V was clipped by 4 bases and J by 5 bases; unmatched bases: 6. The germline V gene has CDR1 SQVTM and CDR2 ANQGSEA. The CDR3 spells CSVASGGAEDTQYF. The CDR3 DNA sequence: TGCAGCGTTGCGAGCGGGGGGGCCGAAGATACGCAGTATTTT.

V usage is TRBV9 and J usage is TRBJ2-7; 7 nucleotides line up with TRBD2. The CDR3 loop spans 15 amino acids. The ends lost 0 bases at V and 3 bases at J; junction bases unmatched: 6. The germline V gene encodes CDR1 SGDLS and CDR2 YYNGEE. This CDR3 is CASSVEGGADYEQYF. In nucleotides, the CDR3 is TGTGCCAGCAGCGTAGAGGGAGGGGCCGACTACGAGCAGTACTTC.

This chain links TRBV19 with TRBJ2-7; 7 nucleotides match TRBD2. This CDR3 comprises 15 residues. Looked up from germline, CDR1 is LNHDA and CDR2 is SQIVND (reference sequence). CDR3 sequence: CPNSITQRGDNEQYF. CDR3 sequence (DNA): TGTCCCAATAGTATAACCCAGCGGGGAGATAATGAGCAGTACTTC. Filled out from reference TRBV19 and TRBJ2-7, the complete variable domain reads DGGITQSPKYLFRKEGQNVTLSCEQNLNHDAMYWYRQDPGQGLRLIYYSQIVNDFQKGDIAEGYSVSREKKESFPLTVTSAQKNPTAFYLCPNSITQRGDNEQYFGPGTRLTVT.